The 16 T cell receptor beta chains listed next were all sequenced from one sample in a study of T cell responses to AZD1222 COVID-19 vaccine. Clones were sequenced by immunoSEQ multiplex PCR, and TCRdb holds only the in-frame ones, with some missing. The data hold fewer than 200,000 clones, with about 90% observed a single time. The starting material was peripheral blood, obtained on day 0 of MenACWY control vaccination. The receptors stem from an adult in good health.

The chain is built from TRBV27 and TRBJ1-6, with D maybe TRBD1 (5 bases). The CDR3 contains 15 residues. The germline V gene has CDR1 MNHEY and CDR2 SMNVEV (reference sequence). With 6 bases removed from V and 3 bases from J, the gap between germline ends came to 12 bases. CDR3 DNA sequence: TGTGCCAGCAGGCGAGGGACGGTCTATAATTCACCCCTCCACTTT. Protein sequence: CASRRGTVYNSPLHF.

The rearrangement joins TRBV7-8 to TRBJ2-1; no clear D. The ends were cut back, 0 bases at V and 5 bases at J, with 14 bases in the middle. Germline V CDR1 and CDR2: SGHVS, FQNEAQ. The CDR3 extends over 16 amino acids. The CDR3 loop reads CASSLATWRKDNEQFF. CDR3 in DNA: TGTGCCAGCAGCTTAGCTACATGGCGGAAGGACAATGAGCAGTTCTTC.

CDR3 in DNA: TGTGCCAGCAGTGACAGGAGGTCTGGAAACACCATATATTTT. This gives the protein CASSDRRSGNTIYF. The J gene is TRBJ1-3, the V gene TRBV6-4, with D hard to call. CDR3 size: 14 residues. The germline V gene encodes CDR1 MRHNA and CDR2 SNTAGT. V was pared by 2 bases and J by 1 base, with 6 bases between.

This clone turned up a few times. This chain connects TRBV2 to TRBJ2-7; D remains unclear. Germline loops: CDR1 SNHLY, CDR2 FYNNEI. The CDR3 contains 13 residues. Trimming took off 4 bases at V and 3 bases at J, with 10 bases between the two ends. The CDR3 loop is CASSAPFNYEQYF. DNA of the CDR3: TGTGCCAGCAGTGCGCCCTTTAACTACGAGCAGTACTTC.

The chain recombines TRBV9 with TRBJ2-7, with D hard to call. Germline CDR1 and CDR2: SGDLS and YYNGEE. Between the trimmed V and J ends, which lost 4 bases and 3 bases, there was a span of 14 bases. This CDR3 is 14 amino acids long. The CDR3 coding sequence is TGTGCCAGCAGCCCCCGAAGTAGGGACTACGAGCAGTACTTC. It specifies CASSPRSRDYEQYF.

The V gene is TRBV19, the J gene TRBJ2-7, with 10 bases lining up with TRBD2. The germline V gene has CDR1 LNHDA and CDR2 SQIVND (reference sequence). The CDR3 extends over 16 amino acids. V shed 4 bases and J 3 bases; nucleotides not matched to a gene: 9. The CDR3 DNA reads TGTGCCAGTAGTACGGGACTAGCGTCAAGAGGCTACGAGCAGTACTTC. Protein product: CASSTGLASRGYEQYF.

This chain connects TRBV5-1 to TRBJ2-7; the match to TRBD2 covers 12 bases. This CDR3 is built from 14 residues. V gave up 2 bases and J gave up 4 bases; unmatched junction bases: 1. From germline, CDR1 is SGHRS and CDR2 YFSETQ. The CDR3 region has the DNA TGCGCCAGCAGCTTCGGACTAGCGGGATACGAGCAGTACTTC. As protein: CASSFGLAGYEQYF.

CDR3 amino acids: CASSPTSSVTGELFF. For the CDR3, the DNA is TGTGCCAGCAGCCCGACTAGTTCGGTCACCGGGGAGCTGTTTTTT. The chain recombines TRBV7-2 with TRBJ2-2, with D possibly being TRBD2 (6 bases). The CDR3 covers 15 residues. V lost 5 bases and J lost 4, with 14 bases in between. Looked up from germline, CDR1 is SGHTA and CDR2 is FQGNSA. Filled out from reference TRBV7-2 and TRBJ2-2, the complete variable domain reads GAGVSQSPSNKVTEKGKDVELRCDPISGHTALYWYRQSLGQGLEFLIYFQGNSAPDKSGLPSDRFSAERTGGSVSTLTIQRTQQEDSAVYLCASSPTSSVTGELFFGEGSRLTVL.

This chain links TRBV10-2 with TRBJ1-4; D unresolved. Trimming left V 6 bases short and J 5 bases short, with 13 bases between. The CDR3 has 14 residues. Per the germline V gene, CDR1 is WSHSY and CDR2 is SAAADI. The CDR3 region has the DNA TGCGCCAGCAGCGCACATCCACTCAATGAAAAACTGTTTTTT. Translated: CASSAHPLNEKLFF.

V and J are TRBV27 and TRBJ1-2; possibly TRBD1 for D (5 bases). The CDR3 is made up of 13 amino acids. Germline lookup yields CDR1 MNHEY and CDR2 SMNVEV (reference sequence). Trimming stripped 6 bases from V and 7 bases from J, with 15 bases between. This CDR3 reads CASSSQGFAGYTF. The CDR3 DNA reads as TGTGCCAGCAGCTCCCAGGGATTCGCTGGCTACACCTTC.

In this sample, this clone turned up once. The CDR3 sequence: CAWSGLAGGGPYEQYF. The CDR3 DNA is TGTGCCTGGAGTGGACTAGCGGGAGGGGGACCCTACGAGCAGTACTTC. This chain uses TRBV30 with TRBJ2-7; 14 nucleotides align to TRBD2. Germline lookup yields CDR1 GTSNPN and CDR2 SVGIG (reference sequence). This CDR3 is built from 16 residues. With V trimmed by 1 base and J by 2 bases, 4 bases remained unmatched. Together with reference TRBV30 and TRBJ2-7, the CDR3 gives the full variable domain: SQTIHQWPATLVQPVGSPLSLECTVEGTSNPNLYWYRQAAGRGLQLLFYSVGIGQISSEVPQNLSASRPQDRQFILSSKKLLLSDSGFYLCAWSGLAGGGPYEQYFGPGTRLTVT.

This chain connects TRBV5-1 to TRBJ2-7, with TRBD2 matching over 11 bases. CDR3 length: 14 residues. The germline V gene has CDR1 SGHRS and CDR2 YFSETQ. V dropped 4 bases and J dropped 5; count of bases not matched to a gene: 5. CDR3 coding DNA: TGCGCCAGCAGCCCGACTAGCGGGATAGACGAGCAGTACTTC. It yields the protein CASSPTSGIDEQYF.

The chain couples TRBV10-2 to TRBJ2-7, with 11 bases matching TRBD2. V gave up 0 bases and J gave up 9 bases; unmatched junction bases: 4. CDR3 length: 14 amino acids. In germline, CDR1 is WSHSY, CDR2 SAAADI. In nucleotides, the CDR3 is TGCGCCAGCAGTGAGTCTTCGGGACTAGCGGTGCAGTACTTC. Its protein product is CASSESSGLAVQYF.

The chain couples TRBV15 to TRBJ2-7, with a possible D match to TRBD2 (6 bases). CDR3 length: 17 amino acids. The germline V and J ends were trimmed by 3 bases and 0 bases, with 18 bases remaining between them. Per germline, CDR1 LNHNV and CDR2 YYDKDF (reference sequence). The CDR3 region is CATSRDRMGGYSYEQYF. In DNA, the CDR3 is TGTGCCACCAGCAGGGATCGAATGGGAGGCTACTCCTACGAGCAGTACTTC.

V is TRBV4-2 and J is TRBJ2-2; perhaps TRBD1 as D (7 bases). CDR1 and CDR2 (germline): LGHNA, YNFKEQ. The CDR3 is 15 residues long. Trimming took 3 bases from V and 4 from J, leaving 12 bases between them. CDR3 bases: TGTGCCAGCAGCCAGGGGCAGGGGGGCACCGGGGAGCTGTTTTTT. Its protein is CASSQGQGGTGELFF.

The chain employs TRBV29-1 and TRBJ1-2, with TRBD1 matching over 7 bases. The CDR3 loop spans 14 amino acids. Germline CDR1 reads SQVTM; CDR2 reads ANQGSEA. J lost 8 bases, V lost 4 bases, and 13 bases had no gene match. The CDR3 sequence is CSVGTYPGGYGYTF. In DNA, the CDR3 is TGCAGCGTTGGCACCTACCCAGGGGGTTACGGCTACACCTTC.